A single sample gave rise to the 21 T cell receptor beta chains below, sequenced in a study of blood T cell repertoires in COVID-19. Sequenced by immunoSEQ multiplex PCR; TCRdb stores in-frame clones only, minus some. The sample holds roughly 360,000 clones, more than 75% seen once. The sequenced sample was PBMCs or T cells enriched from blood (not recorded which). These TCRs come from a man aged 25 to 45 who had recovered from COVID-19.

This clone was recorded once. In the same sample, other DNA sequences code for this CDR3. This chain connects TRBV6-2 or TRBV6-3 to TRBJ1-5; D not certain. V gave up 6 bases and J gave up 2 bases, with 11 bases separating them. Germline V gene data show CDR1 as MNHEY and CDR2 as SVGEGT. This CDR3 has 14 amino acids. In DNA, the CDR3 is TGTGCCAGCAGCCTTGGCGGGGGCAATCAGCCCCAGCATTTT. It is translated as CASSLGGGNQPQHF.

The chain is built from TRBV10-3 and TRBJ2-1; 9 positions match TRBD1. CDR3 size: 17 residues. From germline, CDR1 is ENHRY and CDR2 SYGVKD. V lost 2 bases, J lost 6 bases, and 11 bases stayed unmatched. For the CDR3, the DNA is TGTGCCATCAGTGAGACTCTTCCGGGACAGGGTCCCAATGAGCAGTTCTTC. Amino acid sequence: CAISETLPGQGPNEQFF.

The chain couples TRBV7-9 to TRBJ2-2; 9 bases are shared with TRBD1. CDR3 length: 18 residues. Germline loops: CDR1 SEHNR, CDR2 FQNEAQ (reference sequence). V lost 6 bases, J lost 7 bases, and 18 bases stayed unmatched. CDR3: CASRKDRGLGPSDGELFF. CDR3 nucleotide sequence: TGTGCCAGCAGAAAGGACAGGGGATTAGGCCCTTCGGACGGGGAGCTGTTTTTT.

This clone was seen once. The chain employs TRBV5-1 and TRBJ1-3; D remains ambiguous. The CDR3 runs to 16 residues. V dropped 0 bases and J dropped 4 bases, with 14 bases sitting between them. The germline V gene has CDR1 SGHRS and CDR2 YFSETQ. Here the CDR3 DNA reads TGCGCCAGCAGCTTGGACCAGGTTCGCTTCGGAAACACCATATATTTT. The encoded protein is CASSLDQVRFGNTIYF.

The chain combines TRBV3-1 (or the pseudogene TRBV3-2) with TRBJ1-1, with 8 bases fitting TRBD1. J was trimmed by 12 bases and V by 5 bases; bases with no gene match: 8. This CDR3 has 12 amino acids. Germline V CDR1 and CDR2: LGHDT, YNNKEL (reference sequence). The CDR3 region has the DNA TGTGCCAGCAGCGCAGGGGGCGAACCCCCTTTCTTT. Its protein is CASSAGGEPPFF.

The CDR3 spells CASSEALTGNGYTF. The CDR3 DNA reads TGTGCCAGCAGTGAAGCGCTTACAGGAAATGGCTACACCTTC. This chain connects TRBV2 to TRBJ1-2; a weak D match, TRBD1 (5 bases). CDR3 length: 14 amino acids. Trimming pared 0 bases from V and 6 bases from J, leaving 11 bases between. The germline CDR1 and CDR2 sequences are SNHLY and FYNNEI. The variable domain in full, with the rest retrieved from reference TRBV2 and TRBJ1-2, is EPEVTQTPSHQVTQMGQEVILRCVPISNHLYFYWYRQILGQKVEFLVSFYNNEISEKSEIFDDQFSVERPDGSNFTLKIRSTKLEDSAMYFCASSEALTGNGYTFGSGTRLTVV.

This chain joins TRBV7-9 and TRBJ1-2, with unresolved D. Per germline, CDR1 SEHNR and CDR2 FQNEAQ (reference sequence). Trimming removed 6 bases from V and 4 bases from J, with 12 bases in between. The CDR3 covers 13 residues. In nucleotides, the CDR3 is TGTGCCAGCAGGAATCCAACGGGCTATGGCTACACCTTC. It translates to CASRNPTGYGYTF. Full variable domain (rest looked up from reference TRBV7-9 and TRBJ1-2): DTGVSQNPRHKITKRGQNVTFRCDPISEHNRLYWYRQTLGQGPEFLTYFQNEAQLEKSRLLSDRFSAERPKGSFSTLEIQRTEQGDSAMYLCASRNPTGYGYTFGSGTRLTVV.

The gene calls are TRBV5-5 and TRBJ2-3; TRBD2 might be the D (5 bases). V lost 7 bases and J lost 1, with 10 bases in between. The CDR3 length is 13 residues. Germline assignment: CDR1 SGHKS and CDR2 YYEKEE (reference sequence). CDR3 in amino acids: CASGGLRTDTQYF. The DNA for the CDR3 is TGTGCCAGCGGCGGACTTCGCACAGATACGCAGTATTTT.

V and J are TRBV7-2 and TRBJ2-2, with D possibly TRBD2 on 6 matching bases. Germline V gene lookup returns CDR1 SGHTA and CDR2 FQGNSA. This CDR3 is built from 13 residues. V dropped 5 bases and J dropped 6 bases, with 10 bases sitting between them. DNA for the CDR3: TGTGCCAGCAGCGCGGGACTGCCCGGGGAGCTGTTTTTT. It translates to CASSAGLPGELFF.

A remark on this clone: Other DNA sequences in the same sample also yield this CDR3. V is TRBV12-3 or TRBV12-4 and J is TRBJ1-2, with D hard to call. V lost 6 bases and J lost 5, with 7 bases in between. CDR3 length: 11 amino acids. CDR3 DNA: TGTGCCAGCAGCTCAGGTTATGGCTACACCTTC. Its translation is CASSSGYGYTF.

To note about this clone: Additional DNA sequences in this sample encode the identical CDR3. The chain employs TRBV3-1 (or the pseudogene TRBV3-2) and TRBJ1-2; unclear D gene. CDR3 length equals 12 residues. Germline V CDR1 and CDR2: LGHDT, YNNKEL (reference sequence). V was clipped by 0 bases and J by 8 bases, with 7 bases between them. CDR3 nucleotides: TGTGCCAGCAGCCAAGATCTAGGAGGCTACACCTTC. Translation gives CASSQDLGGYTF.

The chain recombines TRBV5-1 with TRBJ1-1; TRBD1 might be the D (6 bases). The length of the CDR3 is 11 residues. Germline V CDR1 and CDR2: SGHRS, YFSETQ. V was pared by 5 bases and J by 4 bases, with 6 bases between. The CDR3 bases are TGCGCCAGCAGGGACAGCACTGAAGCTTTCTTT. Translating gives CASRDSTEAFF.

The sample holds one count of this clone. CDR3: CASSLSGGRYNEQFF. The CDR3 region has the DNA TGTGCCAGCAGCTTAAGCGGGGGACGATACAATGAGCAGTTCTTC. The rearrangement uses TRBV7-2 and TRBJ2-1, with TRBD2 matching over 8 bases. Per the germline V gene, CDR1 is SGHTA and CDR2 is FQGNSA. Trimming cost V 2 bases and J 4 bases; bases outside gene matches: 4. The CDR3 is 15 amino acids.

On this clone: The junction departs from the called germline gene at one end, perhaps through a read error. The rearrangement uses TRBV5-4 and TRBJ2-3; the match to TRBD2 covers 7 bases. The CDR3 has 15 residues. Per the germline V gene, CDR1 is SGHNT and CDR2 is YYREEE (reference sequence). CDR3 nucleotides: TGTGCCACCAGCCCCCAACCCAGCGGGGCAGATACGCAGTATTTT. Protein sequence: CATSPQPSGADTQYF.

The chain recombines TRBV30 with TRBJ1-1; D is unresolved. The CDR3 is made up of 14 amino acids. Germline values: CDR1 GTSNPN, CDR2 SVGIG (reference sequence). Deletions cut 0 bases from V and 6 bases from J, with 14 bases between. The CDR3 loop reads CAWSVRETNPEAFF. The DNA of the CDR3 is TGTGCCTGGAGTGTACGGGAGACCAACCCTGAAGCTTTCTTT.

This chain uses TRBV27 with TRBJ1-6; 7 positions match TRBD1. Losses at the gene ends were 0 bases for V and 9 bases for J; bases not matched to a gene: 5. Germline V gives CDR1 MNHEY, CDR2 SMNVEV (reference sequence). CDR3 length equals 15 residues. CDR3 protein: CASSLSKGGSSPLHF. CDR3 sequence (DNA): TGTGCCAGCAGTTTATCGAAAGGGGGCTCTTCACCCCTCCACTTT.

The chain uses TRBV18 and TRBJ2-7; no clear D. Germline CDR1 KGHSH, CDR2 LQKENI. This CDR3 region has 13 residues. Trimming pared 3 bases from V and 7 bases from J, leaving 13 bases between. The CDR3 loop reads CASSPYSGQEQYF. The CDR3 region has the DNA TGTGCCAGCTCACCCTACTCCGGTCAAGAGCAGTACTTC.

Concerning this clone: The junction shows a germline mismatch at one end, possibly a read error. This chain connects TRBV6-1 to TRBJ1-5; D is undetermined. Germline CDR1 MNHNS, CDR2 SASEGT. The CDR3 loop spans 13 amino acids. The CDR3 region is CASTERENQPQHF. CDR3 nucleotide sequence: TGTGCCAGCACTGAACGGGAGAATCAGCCCCAGCATTTT.

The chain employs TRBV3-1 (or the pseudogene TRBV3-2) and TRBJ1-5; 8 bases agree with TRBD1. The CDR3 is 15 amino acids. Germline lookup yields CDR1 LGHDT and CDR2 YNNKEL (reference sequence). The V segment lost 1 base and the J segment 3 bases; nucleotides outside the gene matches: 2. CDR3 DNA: TGTGCCAGCAGCCAAGGGGGACAGGCCAATCAGCCCCAGCATTTT. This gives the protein CASSQGGQANQPQHF.

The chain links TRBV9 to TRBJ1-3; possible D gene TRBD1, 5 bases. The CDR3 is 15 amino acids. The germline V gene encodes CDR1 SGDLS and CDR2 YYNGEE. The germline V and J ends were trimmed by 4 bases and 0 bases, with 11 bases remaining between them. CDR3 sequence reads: CASSPRGVSGNTIYF. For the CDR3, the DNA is TGTGCCAGCAGCCCCCGGGGGGTCTCTGGAAACACCATATATTTT.

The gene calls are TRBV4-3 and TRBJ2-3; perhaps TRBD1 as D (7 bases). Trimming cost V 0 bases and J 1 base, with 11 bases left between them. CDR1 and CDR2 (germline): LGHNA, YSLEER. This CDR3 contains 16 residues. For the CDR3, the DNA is TGCGCCAGCAGCCAAGACGTCAGGGGGGGCACAGATACGCAGTATTTT. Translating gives CASSQDVRGGTDTQYF.